The next 24 T cell receptor beta chains were all read from a single sample in a study of shared clonotypes between healthy human individuals. Sequencing was performed with immunoSEQ multiplex PCR; in TCRdb, only in-frame clones are kept and a portion is missing. Here the sample spans 2 million to 2.5 million clones, 85% to 95% being singletons. Naive-designated CD8 cells lacked CD45RO, were positively enriched for CCR7, and omitted terminally differentiated effector memory CD45RA+ cells. Sequenced material: naive CD8+ T cells from PBMCs. The receptors derive from a man between 18 and 35 years old in good health. Some clones in this sample may be carry-over from other donors' samples.

This chain uses TRBV4-1 with TRBJ1-2; D unclear. Germline CDR1 reads MGHRA; CDR2 reads YSYEKL. The CDR3 contains 14 residues. V lost 1 base to trimming and J lost 3 bases, with 9 bases between them. The CDR3 DNA follows: TGCGCCAGCAGCCAAGGGCTCGGGGACTATGGCTACACCTTC. It specifies CASSQGLGDYGYTF.

The chain combines TRBV27 with TRBJ1-2; the match to TRBD1 covers 7 bases. The CDR3 contains 16 residues. Germline CDR1 and CDR2: MNHEY and SMNVEV (reference sequence). The ends lost 5 bases at V and 7 bases at J; junction bases unmatched: 16. The CDR3 coding sequence is TGTGCCAGCAGTGGGGGGAGGGCCAGGGGGAGGCCTGGCTACACCTTC. It yields the protein CASSGGRARGRPGYTF.

The rearrangement joins TRBV2 to TRBJ2-7; D uncertain. Trimming took off 3 bases at V and 6 bases at J, with 9 bases between the two ends. The CDR3 has 12 amino acids. Germline CDR1 SNHLY, CDR2 FYNNEI. In nucleotides, the CDR3 is TGTGCCAGCAGTGAGCACAGTCCCGAGCAGTACTTC. Protein: CASSEHSPEQYF.

This clone was recorded only once. The chain links TRBV19 to TRBJ1-5, with D maybe TRBD1 (5 bases). Trimming took 5 bases from V and 2 from J, leaving 25 bases between them. Germline CDR1 reads LNHDA; CDR2 reads SQIVND (reference sequence). This CDR3 has 19 amino acids. The CDR3 loop reads CASSFFWGPMESGNQPQHF. CDR3 coding DNA: TGTGCCAGTAGTTTCTTCTGGGGACCGATGGAGTCGGGCAATCAGCCCCAGCATTTT.

The chain links TRBV6-1 to TRBJ1-5; D is unclear. The CDR3 spans 17 residues. Germline assignment: CDR1 MNHNS and CDR2 SASEGT. The V end lost 0 bases, the J end lost 0 bases, and 12 bases lay between the germline ends. CDR3 in amino acids: CASSEARAQNSNQPQHF. As DNA, the CDR3 is TGTGCCAGCAGTGAAGCGCGGGCTCAGAATAGCAATCAGCCCCAGCATTTT.

The V and J genes are TRBV5-1 and TRBJ1-3; 8 bases are a match to TRBD1. The ends lost 0 bases at V and 2 bases at J; junction bases unmatched: 4. CDR1 is SGHRS and CDR2 is YFSETQ in the germline V gene. The CDR3 loop spans 16 amino acids. CDR3 coding DNA: TGCGCCAGCAGCTTGGGCCGGGACAGGCCTGGAAACACCATATATTTT. This gives the protein CASSLGRDRPGNTIYF.

This chain joins TRBV15 and TRBJ2-1, with 12 bases matching TRBD1. Trimming removed 0 bases from V and 7 bases from J; junction bases left unmatched: 4. The CDR3 runs to 16 residues. Looked up from germline, CDR1 is LNHNV and CDR2 is YYDKDF (reference sequence). CDR3 protein: CATSREGTGGRNEQFF. CDR3 DNA: TGTGCCACCAGCAGAGAAGGGACAGGGGGCAGGAATGAGCAGTTCTTC.

The chain uses TRBV9 and TRBJ2-1, with 7 nucleotides matching TRBD1. The CDR3 sequence is 14 residues long. V was clipped by 6 bases and J by 8 bases; unmatched bases: 11. Looked up from germline, CDR1 is SGDLS and CDR2 is YYNGEE. CDR3 coding DNA: TGTGCCAGCAAAGAGGGGGCTTCTCAGGATGAGCAGTTCTTC. It translates to CASKEGASQDEQFF.

The chain has TRBV7-8 and TRBJ2-5; 9 bases agree with TRBD1. The CDR3 sequence is 17 residues long. Germline V gene lookup returns CDR1 SGHVS and CDR2 FQNEAQ. J was trimmed by 4 bases and V by 5 bases; bases with no gene match: 14. CDR3 sequence reads: CASSLEARDRDAETQYF. DNA for the CDR3: TGTGCCAGCAGCCTAGAAGCCCGGGACAGGGATGCAGAGACCCAGTACTTC. The full variable domain, in which reference TRBV7-8 and TRBJ2-5 provide the parts outside the CDR3, is GAGVSQSPRYKVAKRGQDVALRCDPISGHVSLFWYQQALGQGPEFLTYFQNEAQLDKSGLPSDRFFAERPEGSVSTLKIQRTQQEDSAVYLCASSLEARDRDAETQYFGPGTRLLVL.

V and J are TRBV7-9 and TRBJ2-3, with 7 bases matching TRBD2. The CDR3 runs to 15 residues. V gave up 5 bases and J gave up 4 bases; unmatched junction bases: 9. CDR1 SEHNR and CDR2 FQNEAQ come from the germline V gene (reference sequence). CDR3 loop: CASSEGGNTADTQYF. The CDR3 nucleotides read TGTGCCAGCAGCGAGGGAGGGAATACTGCAGATACGCAGTATTTT. Filled out from reference TRBV7-9 and TRBJ2-3, the complete variable domain reads DTGVSQNPRHKITKRGQNVTFRCDPISEHNRLYWYRQTLGQGPEFLTYFQNEAQLEKSRLLSDRFSAERPKGSFSTLEIQRTEQGDSAMYLCASSEGGNTADTQYFGPGTRLTVL.

The V gene is TRBV13, the J gene TRBJ1-2, with a possible D match to TRBD1 (6 bases). CDR3 size: 16 residues. Looked up from germline, CDR1 is PRHDT and CDR2 is FYEKMQ (reference sequence). The germline V and J ends were trimmed by 0 bases and 8 bases, with 19 bases remaining between them. For the CDR3, the DNA is TGTGCCAGCAGCTTAGGCCTGGAACAGGGCAATCGAGGCTACACCTTC. Translation: CASSLGLEQGNRGYTF.

The CDR3 spells CASSRDYTDTQYF. The DNA for the CDR3 is TGTGCCAGCAGCCGGGACTACACAGATACGCAGTATTTT. The V call is TRBV11-3, the J call TRBJ2-3; 7 bases line up with TRBD2. With 5 bases clipped from V and 2 bases from J, the junction kept 1 base outside the gene matches. Germline lookup yields CDR1 SGHNT and CDR2 YENEEA. There are 13 residues in the CDR3.

The genes are TRBV7-9 and TRBJ2-7; tentatively, D is TRBD2 (5 bases). Germline CDR1 and CDR2: SEHNR and FQNEAQ (reference sequence). CDR3 length equals 13 residues. V was clipped by 4 bases and J by 5 bases, with 12 bases between them. The CDR3 sequence is CASSWASSHEQYF. The CDR3 DNA reads as TGTGCCAGCAGCTGGGCTAGCAGCCACGAGCAGTACTTC.

The chain uses TRBV5-1 and TRBJ2-2; 10 bases line up with TRBD1. V dropped 1 base and J dropped 6; count of bases not matched to a gene: 9. CDR3 length equals 17 residues. Per the germline V gene, CDR1 is SGHRS and CDR2 is YFSETQ. DNA for the CDR3: TGCGCCAGCAGCTTGAGGAGGACAGGGGGAAGGGCCGGGGAGCTGTTTTTT. Translated, it gives CASSLRRTGGRAGELFF.

On this clone: The identical CDR3 is also encoded by other nucleotide sequences in the sample. This rearrangement joins TRBV19 to TRBJ2-7; 9 bases line up with TRBD2. Germline V gene sequence: CDR1 LNHDA, CDR2 SQIVND (reference sequence). Trimming cost V 6 bases and J 1 base; bases outside gene matches: 1. The CDR3 is made up of 13 amino acids. CDR3 sequence reads: CASRTSGSYEQYF. The CDR3 coding sequence is TGTGCCAGTAGGACTAGCGGATCCTACGAGCAGTACTTC.

The chain combines TRBV27 with TRBJ2-1, with D possibly being TRBD2 (6 bases). The CDR3 sequence is 15 residues long. Trimming removed 1 base from V and 2 bases from J, with 9 bases in between. Germline CDR1 is MNHEY and CDR2 is SMNVEV (reference sequence). This CDR3 reads CASSLLAAAYNEQFF. CDR3 DNA sequence: TGTGCCAGCAGTTTATTAGCGGCAGCCTACAATGAGCAGTTCTTC.

The chain is built from TRBV28 and TRBJ2-7, with 8 bases fitting TRBD1. CDR1 is MDHEN, CDR2 SYDVKM, per germline. J gave up 5 bases and V 6 bases, and 12 bases lay outside the gene matches. The CDR3 has 15 residues. For the CDR3, the DNA is TGTGCCAGCAGCCCAGGACAGGGAGATCTGCACGAGCAGTACTTC. Its translation: CASSPGQGDLHEQYF.

The count of this clone is one. This chain uses TRBV7-6 with TRBJ2-2, with 10 bases aligning to TRBD2. CDR3 length equals 21 residues. Per germline, CDR1 SGHVS and CDR2 FNYEAQ. Unmatched junction bases numbered 17, after V lost 1 base and J lost 3 bases. CDR3 coding DNA: TGTGCCAGCAGCTTAGGGGTAGCGGGAGGACCTACCTTAGCGGACACCGGGGAGCTGTTTTTT. It encodes CASSLGVAGGPTLADTGELFF.

This clone was observed a single time. The rearrangement links TRBV27 to TRBJ1-1, with 10 positions matching TRBD1. V lost 2 bases, J lost 4 bases, and 10 bases stayed unmatched. Germline CDR1 and CDR2: MNHEY and SMNVEV (reference sequence). This CDR3 contains 17 residues. CDR3 DNA: TGTGCCAGCAGTTTACTATGGACCGGACAGGGGGGCACTGAAGCTTTCTTT. It is translated as CASSLLWTGQGGTEAFF.

The rearrangement uses TRBV9 and TRBJ2-1; tentative D call: TRBD2 (7 bases). Germline CDR1 and CDR2: SGDLS and YYNGEE. V lost 5 bases to trimming and J lost 8 bases, with 26 bases between them. The CDR3 contains 17 residues. The CDR3 DNA reads as TGTGCCAGCAGGCTAGGGGGAAGCGGGACCCCCAACGATGAGCAGTTCTTC. Amino acid sequence: CASRLGGSGTPNDEQFF.

CDR3 protein: CASSLGAENEQFF. The CDR3 nucleotides are TGTGCCAGCAGTTTAGGCGCAGAGAATGAGCAGTTCTTC. The rearrangement links TRBV28 to TRBJ2-1; D is undetermined. With 2 bases removed from V and 7 bases from J, the gap between germline ends came to 9 bases. This CDR3 region has 13 residues. The V gene's germline CDR1 is MDHEN and CDR2 SYDVKM.

This chain joins TRBV27 and TRBJ1-2, with D possibly matching TRBD1 (6 bases). Trimming shortened V by 5 bases and J by 4 bases, and 14 bases separated the two germline ends. CDR1 is MNHEY, CDR2 SMNVEV, per germline (reference sequence). The CDR3 sequence is 14 residues long. The CDR3 DNA follows: TGTGCCAGCAGTCCGAGGACAGCGAGCTATGGCTACACCTTC. This encodes CASSPRTASYGYTF.

This rearrangement joins TRBV2 to TRBJ2-3; 9 bases agree with TRBD1. The germline V gene encodes CDR1 SNHLY and CDR2 FYNNEI. This CDR3 contains 14 residues. Unmatched junction bases numbered 11, after V lost 6 bases and J lost 10 bases. The CDR3 is CASRAGTGKNPQYF. Here the CDR3 DNA reads TGTGCCAGCAGAGCCGGGACAGGGAAAAATCCGCAGTATTTT. Using reference TRBV2 and TRBJ2-3 for the parts outside the CDR3, the full variable domain is EPEVTQTPSHQVTQMGQEVILRCVPISNHLYFYWYRQILGQKVEFLVSFYNNEISEKSEIFDDQFSVERPDGSNFTLKIRSTKLEDSAMYFCASRAGTGKNPQYFGPGTRLTVL.

In nucleotides, the CDR3 is TGTGCCAGCAGCTACCCTACCGGGACAGGGGACACTGAAGCTTTCTTT. The encoded protein is CASSYPTGTGDTEAFF. V gene TRBV7-9 combines with J gene TRBJ1-1; 10 bases fit TRBD1. The CDR3 is made up of 16 amino acids. Trimming removed 4 bases from V and 3 bases from J; junction bases left unmatched: 8. CDR1 and CDR2 (germline): SEHNR, FQNEAQ (reference sequence).